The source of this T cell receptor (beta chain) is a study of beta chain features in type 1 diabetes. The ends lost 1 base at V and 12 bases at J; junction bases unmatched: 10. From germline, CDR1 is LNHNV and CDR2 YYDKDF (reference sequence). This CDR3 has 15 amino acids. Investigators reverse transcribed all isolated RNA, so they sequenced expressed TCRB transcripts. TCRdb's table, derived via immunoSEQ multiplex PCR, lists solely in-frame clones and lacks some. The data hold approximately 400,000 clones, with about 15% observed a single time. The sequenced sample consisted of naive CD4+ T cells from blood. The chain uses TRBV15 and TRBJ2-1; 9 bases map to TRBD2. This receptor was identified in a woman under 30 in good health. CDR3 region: CATSRVTSGRLGQFF. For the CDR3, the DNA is TGTGCCACCAGCAGAGTGACTAGCGGAAGATTAGGGCAGTTCTTC.